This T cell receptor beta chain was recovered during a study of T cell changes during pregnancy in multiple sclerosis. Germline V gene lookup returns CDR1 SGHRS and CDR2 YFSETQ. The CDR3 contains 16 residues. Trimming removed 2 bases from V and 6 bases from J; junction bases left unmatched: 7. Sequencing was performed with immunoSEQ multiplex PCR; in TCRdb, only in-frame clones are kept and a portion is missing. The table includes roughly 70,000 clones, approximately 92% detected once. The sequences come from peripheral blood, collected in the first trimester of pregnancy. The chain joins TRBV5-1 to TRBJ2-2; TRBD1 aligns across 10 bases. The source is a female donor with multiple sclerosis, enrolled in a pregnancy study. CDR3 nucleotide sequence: TGCGCCAGCAGCTTAGTGGACAGGGGGAATGCCGGGGAGCTGTTTTTT. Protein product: CASSLVDRGNAGELFF.